This T cell receptor (beta chain) was profiled in a study of T cells in Graves' hyperthyroidism and ophthalmopathy. Study-wide background: Peripheral blood specimens were obtained at initial diagnosis, prior to any treatment.

Using RNA transcripts as the source, TCR beta CDR3 regions were amplified. HTBI primers were employed in a first-round RT-PCR of the TCR CDR3. TCRdb re-called the multiplex PCR reads with MiXCR, one entry per CDR3 protein. The repertoire has roughly 740,000 distinct CDR3 sequences, approximately 16% of them found once; the top ten carry under 9.5%. This clonotype was observed many times. Antigen unknown. The germline V and J ends were trimmed by 4 bases and 8 bases, with 17 bases remaining between them. The CDR3 loop spans 14 amino acids. Study-wide findings and caveats: Blood also held most thyroid clonotypes expanded beyond 0.001.

Sequenced input: blood. The clonotype originates from a man between 18 and 29 years old with Graves' hyperthyroidism. The rearrangement uses TRBV12-3 or TRBV12-4 and TRBJ1-2, with a tentative D call TRBD1 (5 bases). As DNA, the CDR3 is TGTGCCAGCAGTTGGGGGAGAGGCATCTGGGGCTACACCTTC. Translating gives CASSWGRGIWGYTF.